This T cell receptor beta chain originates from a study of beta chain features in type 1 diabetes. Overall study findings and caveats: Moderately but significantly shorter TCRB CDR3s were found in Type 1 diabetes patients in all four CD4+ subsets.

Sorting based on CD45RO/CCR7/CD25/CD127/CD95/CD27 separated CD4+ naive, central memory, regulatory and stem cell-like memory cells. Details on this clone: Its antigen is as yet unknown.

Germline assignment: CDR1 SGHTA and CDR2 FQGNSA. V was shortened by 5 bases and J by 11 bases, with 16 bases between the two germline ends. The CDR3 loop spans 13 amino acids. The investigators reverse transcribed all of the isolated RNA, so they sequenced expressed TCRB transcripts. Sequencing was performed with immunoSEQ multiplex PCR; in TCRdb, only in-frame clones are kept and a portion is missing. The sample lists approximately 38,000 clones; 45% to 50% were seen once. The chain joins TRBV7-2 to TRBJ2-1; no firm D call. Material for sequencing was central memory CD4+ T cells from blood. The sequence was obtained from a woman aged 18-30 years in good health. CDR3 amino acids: CASSQAVFAKQFF. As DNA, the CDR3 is TGTGCCAGCAGCCAAGCCGTCTTCGCTAAGCAGTTCTTC.